This is a list of T cell receptor beta chains from one sample in a study of blood T cell repertoires in COVID-19. Profiled with immunoSEQ multiplex PCR; TCRdb holds only in-frame clones, not every one. The sample includes about half a million clones, 89% of them seen just once. The source material was peripheral blood. The receptors stem from a man between 18 and 35 years old with COVID-19, enrolled during active disease. The CDR3 runs from the conserved cysteine through the conserved F or W. A D gene is named only where the DNA matches it firmly. Size values are once, few and many counts, or a class for expanded clones, and some rows have none.

j_call,clone_size,cdr3_length,d_call,v_call,cdr3_aa,cdr3_nt
TRBJ2-1,.,16,.,TRBV19,CASSILSGRKGNEQFF,TGTGCCAGTAGTATTCTCTCCGGGAGAAAGGGCAATGAGCAGTTCTTC
TRBJ2-5,.,15,TRBD1,TRBV27,CASSLSQGAGETQYF,TGTGCCAGCAGTTTATCCCAGGGGGCGGGGGAGACCCAGTACTTC
TRBJ1-5,.,17,TRBD1,TRBV4-1,CASSQGETGNSNQPQHF,TGCGCCAGCAGCCAAGGGGAGACAGGGAATAGCAATCAGCCCCAGCATTTT
TRBJ1-2,few,13,.,TRBV18,CASRIDGSYGYTF,TGTGCCAGCCGAATTGACGGGAGCTATGGCTACACCTTC
TRBJ2-5,.,15,TRBD1,TRBV10-1,CASSESGTAKETQYF,TGCGCCAGCAGTGAGTCGGGGACAGCTAAAGAGACCCAGTACTTC
TRBJ2-5,.,16,.,TRBV6-6,CASSYSSFRGKETQYF,TGTGCCAGCAGTTACTCTAGTTTTCGGGGAAAAGAGACCCAGTACTTC
TRBJ2-5,.,14,.,TRBV3-1/TRBV3-2,CASSQLGSQETQYF,TGTGCCAGCAGCCAACTGGGCTCCCAAGAGACCCAGTACTTC
TRBJ1-5,few,14,.,TRBV24-1,CATSGGGAGQPQHF,TGTGCCACCTCTGGTGGGGGGGCAGGTCAGCCCCAGCATTTT
TRBJ2-5,.,17,.,TRBV4-1,CASSQEVGRGLATRCDF,TGCGCCAGCAGCCAAGAGGTGGGTCGAGGGCTAGCCACCCGTTGTGACTTC
TRBJ2-7,.,17,.,TRBV3-1/TRBV3-2,CASSQSGGGGSPYEQYF,TGTGCCAGCAGCCAATCAGGCGGCGGAGGGTCTCCTTACGAGCAGTACTTC
TRBJ2-6,.,17,.,TRBV25-1,CASSESRSASGANVLTF,TGTGCCAGCAGTGAATCCCGGTCCGCCTCTGGGGCCAACGTCCTGACTTTC
TRBJ1-5,.,17,.,TRBV18,CASSPSRGGGGNQPQHF,TGTGCCAGCTCACCGAGCAGGGGCGGGGGTGGCAATCAGCCCCAGCATTTT
TRBJ2-3,.,23,TRBD2,TRBV5-1,CASSLSIWAGKDMSSGSTDTQYF,TGCGCCAGCAGCTTGTCCATTTGGGCGGGCAAAGACATGTCTAGCGGGAGCACAGATACGCAGTATTTT
TRBJ2-2,.,13,.,TRBV12-3/TRBV12-4,CASSYQRTGELFF,TGTGCCAGCAGTTACCAGCGGACCGGGGAGCTGTTTTTT
TRBJ2-7,once,13,TRBD1,TRBV10-3,CAARQGRTYEQYF,TGTGCCGCCAGACAGGGGCGCACGTACGAGCAGTACTTC
TRBJ1-1,.,15,TRBD1,TRBV27,CASSPTGRFVAEAFF,TGTGCCAGCAGCCCGACAGGGAGGTTTGTGGCTGAAGCTTTCTTT
TRBJ1-1,many,17,.,TRBV13,CASSHYPGTPFPTEAFF,TGTGCCAGCAGCCATTACCCCGGGACACCGTTTCCCACTGAAGCTTTCTTT
TRBJ1-2,once,15,.,TRBV5-6,CASSFGGKNLYGYTF,TGTGCCAGCAGCTTCGGCGGAAAAAACCTCTATGGCTACACCTTC
TRBJ2-3,.,16,.,TRBV7-9,CASSRLGGRGTDTQYF,TGTGCCAGCAGCCGACTCGGGGGGCGCGGCACAGATACGCAGTATTTT
TRBJ2-2,.,16,TRBD2,TRBV9,CASSVELAGGTGELFF,TGTGCCAGCAGCGTAGAACTAGCGGGAGGCACCGGGGAGCTGTTTTTT
TRBJ2-4,.,18,TRBD2,TRBV24-1,CATSDPSGLEGAKNIQYF,TGTGCCACCAGTGACCCCTCTGGACTAGAAGGAGCCAAAAACATTCAGTACTTC
TRBJ2-7,.,14,.,TRBV10-3,CAISEATEYYEQYF,TGTGCCATCAGTGAAGCGACAGAATACTACGAGCAGTACTTC
TRBJ1-1,.,17,.,TRBV18,CASSPWGGDLSNTEAFF,TGTGCCAGCTCACCATGGGGGGGAGACCTTTCTAACACTGAAGCTTTCTTT